Below, 27 T cell receptor beta chains from the same sample are listed, as sequenced in a study of T cells in Graves' hyperthyroidism and ophthalmopathy. The investigators amplified TCR beta CDR3 regions from RNA transcripts. Initially, a first-round RT-PCR of the TCR CDR3 employed the HTBI primer set. TCRdb processed the multiplex PCR reads anew with MiXCR; each CDR3 protein has one entry. The sample lists some 620,000 distinct CDR3 sequences, around 15% occurring once. Sequencing was carried out using blood. The receptors derive from a woman in her thirties with Graves' hyperthyroidism.

In this sample, this clonotype turned up many times. This chain links TRBV15 with TRBJ1-5; D is undetermined. Deletions cut 0 bases from V and 9 bases from J, with 18 bases between. Germline assignment: CDR1 LNHNV and CDR2 YYDKDF (reference sequence). This CDR3 spans 16 amino acids. The CDR3 region is CATSRDFSRLGRPQHF. The DNA of the CDR3 is TGTGCCACCAGCAGAGATTTTTCTCGGCTCGGTCGGCCCCAGCATTTT.

This chain connects TRBV7-9 to TRBJ2-5; D might be TRBD2 (6 bases). This CDR3 spans 12 amino acids. Per the germline V gene, CDR1 is SEHNR and CDR2 is FQNEAQ (reference sequence). The ends were cut back, 5 bases at V and 9 bases at J, with 13 bases in the middle. CDR3 region: CASSPQGEAQYF. The CDR3 region has the DNA TGTGCCAGCAGCCCCCAAGGGGAGGCCCAGTACTTC.

This clonotype came up many times. This chain connects TRBV3-1 to TRBJ2-1, with TRBD2 matching over 13 bases. CDR1 and CDR2 (germline): LGHDT, YNNKEL (reference sequence). V was pared by 3 bases and J by 14 bases, with 4 bases of the junction left unmatched. The CDR3 totals 13 residues. CDR3: CASSQPTSGRKFF. The CDR3 nucleotides are TGTGCCAGCAGCCAGCCGACTAGCGGGAGGAAGTTCTTC.

This clonotype was found many times. This chain connects TRBV2 to TRBJ2-5; 7 bases map to TRBD2. The germline gives CDR1 SNHLY, CDR2 FYNNEI. Trimming cost V 6 bases and J 1 base; bases outside gene matches: 5. The CDR3 covers 14 residues. The CDR3 nucleotides are TGTGCCAGCAGGGCACTAGCGCTCCAAGAGACCCAGTACTTC. Residues: CASRALALQETQYF.

This clonotype was detected ten times or more. The genes are TRBV15 and TRBJ2-1, with 9 bases that match TRBD2. Germline V CDR1 and CDR2: LNHNV, YYDKDF (reference sequence). The V segment lost 3 bases and the J segment 5 bases; nucleotides outside the gene matches: 5. This CDR3 is 15 amino acids long. CDR3 bases: TGTGCCACCAGCAGGCGCCTAGCGGGGAACAATGAGCAGTTCTTC. As protein: CATSRRLAGNNEQFF.

CDR3: CASSGGQTSEKLFF. CDR3 coding DNA: TGTGCCAGCAGCGGGGGACAGACTTCTGAAAAACTGTTTTTT. V gene TRBV27 combines with J gene TRBJ1-4; TRBD1 agrees at 7 bases. The CDR3 covers 14 residues. Trimming took 6 bases from V and 7 from J; bases not matched to a gene: 8. Germline CDR1 is MNHEY and CDR2 is SMNVEV (reference sequence).

V and J are TRBV7-3 and TRBJ2-5, with D perhaps matching TRBD2 (6 bases). The length of the CDR3 is 15 residues. V lost 5 bases to trimming and J lost 3 bases, with 16 bases between them. Germline-derived CDR1 and CDR2 are SGHTA and FQGTGA. As DNA, the CDR3 is TGTGCCAGCAGCCTCCTGCCGACTAGTAAAGAGACCCAGTACTTC. This codes for CASSLLPTSKETQYF.

The V call is TRBV12-3 or TRBV12-4, the J call TRBJ2-7; 10 positions agree with TRBD1. The CDR3 loop spans 16 amino acids. V lost 1 base, J lost 3 bases, and 6 bases stayed unmatched. The chain's CDR3 is CASSLDPGQGSYEQYF. In DNA form, the CDR3 reads TGTGCCAGCAGTTTAGACCCGGGACAGGGGAGCTACGAGCAGTACTTC.

V and J are TRBV3-1 and TRBJ1-2; 10 bases line up with TRBD1. This CDR3 contains 15 residues. Germline assignment: CDR1 LGHDT and CDR2 YNNKEL (reference sequence). J lost 4 bases, V lost 0 bases, and 2 bases had no gene match. CDR3 bases: TGTGCCAGCAGCCAAGAGACAGGGGGCGGCTATGGCTACACCTTC. Translating it yields CASSQETGGGYGYTF.

This clonotype occurred a few times. The chain is built from TRBV28 and TRBJ1-5; no firm D call. The V gene lost 3 bases and the J gene lost 6 bases, with 6 bases spanning the gap. This CDR3 region has 12 residues. In germline, CDR1 is MDHEN, CDR2 SYDVKM. For the CDR3, the DNA is TGTGCCAGCAGTTTGTCAATTCAGCCCCAGCATTTT. Protein: CASSLSIQPQHF.

Ten or more counts support this clonotype. The rearrangement joins TRBV27 to TRBJ2-1, with D perhaps assigned TRBD1 or TRBD2 (6 bases each). Germline CDR1 and CDR2: MNHEY and SMNVEV (reference sequence). With 6 bases removed from V and 2 bases from J, the gap between germline ends came to 11 bases. This CDR3 spans 14 amino acids. The DNA for the CDR3 is TGTGCCAGCAGGCCTAGGGGGGCCTACAATGAGCAGTTCTTC. It encodes CASRPRGAYNEQFF.

CDR3: CASSQVPGLVNTGELFF. DNA for the CDR3: TGCGCCAGCAGCCAAGTCCCGGGACTAGTGAACACCGGGGAGCTGTTTTTT. The genes are TRBV4-3 and TRBJ2-2, with 8 bases that match TRBD2. Germline trimming cut 1 base from V and 1 base from J; bases unmatched to any gene: 5. Germline V gives CDR1 LGHNA, CDR2 YSLEER. The CDR3 has 17 amino acids.

This clonotype showed up many times. The V and J genes are TRBV10-3 and TRBJ2-7; possibly TRBD1 for D (6 bases). Trimming shortened V by 5 bases and J by 4 bases, and 12 bases separated the two germline ends. The CDR3 is made up of 13 amino acids. CDR1 is ENHRY and CDR2 is SYGVKD in the germline V gene. The CDR3 here is CAISFDRLYEQYF. CDR3 in DNA: TGTGCCATCAGTTTCGACAGGCTTTACGAGCAGTACTTC.

For this clonotype: Compared with germline, one end of the junction differs, possibly owing to a read error. CDR3 loop: CAWSGLAGGLYNELFF. For the CDR3, the DNA is TGTGCCTGGAGTGGGTTAGCGGGAGGCCTATACAATGAGCTGTTCTTC. V and J are TRBV30 and TRBJ2-1; TRBD2 aligns across 10 bases. The CDR3 length is 16 residues. In germline, CDR1 is GTSNPN, CDR2 SVGIG (reference sequence).

The sample holds many counts of this clonotype. The CDR3 loop reads CASSFGGLNYEQYF. The CDR3 nucleotides read TGTGCCAGCAGTTTCGGCGGGCTGAACTACGAGCAGTACTTC. This chain uses TRBV12-3 or TRBV12-4 with TRBJ2-7; TRBD2 might be the D (5 bases). Trimming took off 3 bases at V and 3 bases at J, with 12 bases between the two ends. There are 14 residues in the CDR3.

This clonotype was counted many times. The J gene is TRBJ2-5, the V gene TRBV5-1, with D uncertain. Germline CDR1 SGHRS, CDR2 YFSETQ. The V and J ends lost 1 base and 2 bases respectively, with 9 bases between them. The length of the CDR3 is 14 residues. CDR3 sequence: CASSLTPEQETQYF. In DNA, the CDR3 is TGCGCCAGCAGCTTGACACCCGAGCAAGAGACCCAGTACTTC.

About this clonotype: This may come from a read error, since a much larger clone is one base off. The chain couples TRBV4-2 to TRBJ1-1; D call uncertain. The germline V gene has CDR1 LGHNA and CDR2 YNFKEQ. Trimming removed 0 bases at V and 1 base at J, with 6 bases between. This CDR3 region has 14 residues. The CDR3 sequence is CASSQDVENTEAFF. The CDR3 DNA is TGTGCCAGCAGCCAAGATGTGGAGAACACTGAAGCTTTCTTT.

At least ten counts were recorded for this clonotype. The chain recombines TRBV10-3 with TRBJ1-5; 9 bases match TRBD1. This CDR3 is 16 amino acids long. The V gene end was trimmed by 3 bases and the J gene end by 5 bases; junction bases not matched to a gene: 8. Looked up from germline, CDR1 is ENHRY and CDR2 is SYGVKD. CDR3 sequence reads: CAISDRTGEGDQPQHF. DNA for the CDR3: TGTGCCATCAGTGACCGGACAGGGGAGGGAGATCAGCCCCAGCATTTT.

The V gene is TRBV6-2 or TRBV6-3, the J gene TRBJ1-1; 12 bases map to TRBD1. The J segment lost 4 bases and the V segment lost 8 bases, leaving 8 bases of the junction unmatched. There are 15 residues in the CDR3. CDR1 and CDR2 from the germline V gene are MNHEY and SVGEGT. The CDR3 nucleotides are TGTGCCAGCCGAAAGGGGACAGGGGGCAGCACTGAAGCTTTCTTT. This encodes CASRKGTGGSTEAFF.

This clonotype was counted ten times or more. The chain carries TRBV28 and TRBJ2-5; 10 nucleotides match TRBD2. The CDR3 has 15 amino acids. The V segment lost 5 bases and the J segment 4 bases; nucleotides outside the gene matches: 7. Germline-derived CDR1 and CDR2 are MDHEN and SYDVKM. The CDR3 region is CASSLAGEGPETQYF. The CDR3 nucleotides read TGTGCCAGCAGTCTAGCGGGAGAGGGGCCAGAGACCCAGTACTTC. The full variable domain, its missing parts supplied by reference TRBV28 and TRBJ2-5, is DVKVTQSSRYLVKRTGEKVFLECVQDMDHENMFWYRQDPGLGLRLIYFSYDVKMKEKGDIPEGYSVSREKKERFSLILESASTNQTSMYLCASSLAGEGPETQYFGPGTRLLVL.

V gene TRBV5-1 combines with J gene TRBJ1-5; D is unresolved. Germline V gene data show CDR1 as SGHRS and CDR2 as YFSETQ. The CDR3 totals 14 residues. The germline V and J ends were trimmed by 7 bases and 3 bases, with 14 bases remaining between them. The CDR3, as DNA: TGCGCCAGCGGTCCAGAGGCCCTCAATCAGCCCCAGCATTTT. Its protein is CASGPEALNQPQHF.

This clonotype was detected a few times. This CDR3 reads CASNHMSHTEAFF. The CDR3 DNA reads as TGTGCCAGCAACCATATGAGCCACACTGAAGCTTTCTTT. This chain links TRBV19 with TRBJ1-1; D ambiguous. V lost 9 bases and J 3 bases, leaving 14 bases between the germline ends. The germline V gene has CDR1 LNHDA and CDR2 SQIVND (reference sequence). The CDR3 extends over 13 amino acids.

The table lists this clonotype with a few counts. V gene TRBV19 combines with J gene TRBJ2-3; D is ambiguous. The V end lost 3 bases, the J end lost 0 bases, and 10 bases lay between the germline ends. Germline lookup yields CDR1 LNHDA and CDR2 SQIVND (reference sequence). The CDR3 runs 15 residues. Here the CDR3 reads CASSIYITSTDTQYF. The DNA of the CDR3 is TGTGCCAGTAGTATCTACATCACTAGCACAGATACGCAGTATTTT. The full variable domain, rest sourced from reference TRBV19 and TRBJ2-3, is DGGITQSPKYLFRKEGQNVTLSCEQNLNHDAMYWYRQDPGQGLRLIYYSQIVNDFQKGDIAEGYSVSREKKESFPLTVTSAQKNPTAFYLCASSIYITSTDTQYFGPGTRLTVL.

This rearrangement joins TRBV7-3 to TRBJ2-1, with 9 bases fitting TRBD2. Germline lookup yields CDR1 SGHTA and CDR2 FQGTGA. The CDR3 is 16 amino acids. The ends lost 2 bases at V and 2 bases at J; junction bases unmatched: 4. CDR3 nucleotides: TGTGCCAGCAGCTTACGGACTAGCGTTGCCTACAATGAGCAGTTCTTC. Encoded protein: CASSLRTSVAYNEQFF.

This clonotype was recorded many times. The CDR3 DNA follows: TGTGCCAGCACCGCCGGTCCGGCGGACACTGAAGCTTTCTTT. Translating gives CASTAGPADTEAFF. The chain recombines TRBV2 with TRBJ1-1; D uncertain. The CDR3 spans 14 residues. In germline, CDR1 is SNHLY, CDR2 FYNNEI. V lost 7 bases and J 3 bases, leaving 15 bases between the germline ends.

This clonotype was recorded many times. The rearrangement joins TRBV6-1 to TRBJ2-1, with TRBD1 matching 10 bases. V lost 5 bases and J lost 5; bases outside the gene matches: 9. There are 16 residues in the CDR3. CDR1 is MNHNS, CDR2 SASEGT, per germline. CDR3 nucleotides: TGTGCCAGCAGTCCCCTGCCGGGACAGGGGAACAATGAGCAGTTCTTC. Amino acids: CASSPLPGQGNNEQFF.

This clonotype was observed many times. The V and J genes are TRBV28 and TRBJ2-7; 12 bases map to TRBD1. CDR3 length equals 15 residues. The V gene end was trimmed by 2 bases and the J gene end by 6 bases; junction bases not matched to a gene: 5. From germline, CDR1 is MDHEN and CDR2 SYDVKM. CDR3: CASSLPGQGASEQYF. The CDR3, as DNA: TGTGCCAGCAGTTTACCGGGACAGGGGGCGTCCGAGCAGTACTTC. Full variable domain (rest looked up from reference TRBV28 and TRBJ2-7): DVKVTQSSRYLVKRTGEKVFLECVQDMDHENMFWYRQDPGLGLRLIYFSYDVKMKEKGDIPEGYSVSREKKERFSLILESASTNQTSMYLCASSLPGQGASEQYFGPGTRLTVT.